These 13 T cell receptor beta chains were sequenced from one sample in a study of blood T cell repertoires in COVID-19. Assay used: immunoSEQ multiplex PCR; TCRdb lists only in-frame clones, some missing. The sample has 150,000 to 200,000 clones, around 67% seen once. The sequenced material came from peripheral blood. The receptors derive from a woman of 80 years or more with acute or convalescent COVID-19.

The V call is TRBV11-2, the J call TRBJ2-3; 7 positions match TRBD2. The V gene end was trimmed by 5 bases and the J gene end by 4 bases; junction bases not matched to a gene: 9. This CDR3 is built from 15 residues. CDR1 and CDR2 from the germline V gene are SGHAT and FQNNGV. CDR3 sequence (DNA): TGTGCCAGCAGCCTAAGACTAGCAGGATCAGATACGCAGTATTTT. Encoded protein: CASSLRLAGSDTQYF.

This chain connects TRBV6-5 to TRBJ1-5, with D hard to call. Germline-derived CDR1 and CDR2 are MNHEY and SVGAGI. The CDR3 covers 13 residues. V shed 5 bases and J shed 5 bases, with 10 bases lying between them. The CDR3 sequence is CASSRLGDQPQHF. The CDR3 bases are TGTGCCAGCAGTAGACTCGGAGATCAGCCCCAGCATTTT.

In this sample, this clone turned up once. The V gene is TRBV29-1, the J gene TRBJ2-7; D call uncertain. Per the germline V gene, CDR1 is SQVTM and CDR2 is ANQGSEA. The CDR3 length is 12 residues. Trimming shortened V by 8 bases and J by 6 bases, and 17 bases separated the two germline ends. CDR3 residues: CSTVGQVGEQYF. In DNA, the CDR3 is TGCAGCACCGTGGGCCAGGTCGGCGAGCAGTACTTC.

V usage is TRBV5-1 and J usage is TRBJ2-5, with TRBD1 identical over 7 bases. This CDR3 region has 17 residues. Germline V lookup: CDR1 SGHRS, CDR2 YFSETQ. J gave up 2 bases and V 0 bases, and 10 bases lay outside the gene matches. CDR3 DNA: TGCGCCAGCAGCTTGGCGACCGGTTCAGGGGGACAAGAGACCCAGTACTTC. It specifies CASSLATGSGGQETQYF.

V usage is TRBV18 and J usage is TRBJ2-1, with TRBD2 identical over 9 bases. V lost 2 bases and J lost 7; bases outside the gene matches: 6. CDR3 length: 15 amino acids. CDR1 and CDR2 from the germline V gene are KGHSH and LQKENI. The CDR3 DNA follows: TGTGCCAGCTCACCATTGTCTCTAGCGGGAAATGAGCAGTTCTTC. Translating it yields CASSPLSLAGNEQFF.

Here the CDR3 reads CSVKNTGTGEHYGYTF. The CDR3 DNA follows: TGCAGCGTCAAAAATACCGGGACAGGAGAACACTATGGCTACACCTTC. This chain connects TRBV29-1 to TRBJ1-2; 8 bases map to TRBD1. Germline lookup yields CDR1 SQVTM and CDR2 ANQGSEA. The CDR3 sequence is 16 residues long. V dropped 6 bases and J dropped 3; count of bases not matched to a gene: 15.

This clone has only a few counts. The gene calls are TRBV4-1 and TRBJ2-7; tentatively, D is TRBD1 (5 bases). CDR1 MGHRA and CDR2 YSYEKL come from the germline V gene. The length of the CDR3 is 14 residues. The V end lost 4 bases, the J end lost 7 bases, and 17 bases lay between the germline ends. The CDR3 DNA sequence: TGCGCCAGCAGCCTTACTGGGGCGAAAGTAGAGCAGTACTTC. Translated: CASSLTGAKVEQYF.

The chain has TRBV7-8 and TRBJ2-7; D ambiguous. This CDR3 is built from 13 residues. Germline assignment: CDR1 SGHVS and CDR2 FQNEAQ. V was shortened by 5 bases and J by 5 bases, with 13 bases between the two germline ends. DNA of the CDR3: TGTGCCAGCAGCATCCGAGACTTGGACGAGCAGTACTTC. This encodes CASSIRDLDEQYF.

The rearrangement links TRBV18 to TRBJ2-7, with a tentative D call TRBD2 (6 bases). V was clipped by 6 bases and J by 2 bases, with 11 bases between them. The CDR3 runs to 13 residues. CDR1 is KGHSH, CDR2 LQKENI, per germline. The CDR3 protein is CASSPGGTYEQYF. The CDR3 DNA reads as TGTGCCAGCTCCCCCGGAGGGACCTACGAGCAGTACTTC.

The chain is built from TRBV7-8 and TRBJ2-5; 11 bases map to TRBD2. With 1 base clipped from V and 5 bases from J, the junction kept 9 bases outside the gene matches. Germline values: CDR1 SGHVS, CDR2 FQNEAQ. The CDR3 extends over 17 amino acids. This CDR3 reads CASSLGILAGVRETQYF. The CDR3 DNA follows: TGTGCCAGCAGCTTAGGGATACTAGCGGGAGTCCGGGAGACCCAGTACTTC.

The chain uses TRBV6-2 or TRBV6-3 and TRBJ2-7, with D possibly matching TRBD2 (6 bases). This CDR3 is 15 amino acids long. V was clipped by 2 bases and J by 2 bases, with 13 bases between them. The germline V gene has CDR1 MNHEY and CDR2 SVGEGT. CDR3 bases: TGTGCCAGCAGTTACGGTGGGGGAGGCCCCTACGAGCAGTACTTC. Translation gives CASSYGGGGPYEQYF.

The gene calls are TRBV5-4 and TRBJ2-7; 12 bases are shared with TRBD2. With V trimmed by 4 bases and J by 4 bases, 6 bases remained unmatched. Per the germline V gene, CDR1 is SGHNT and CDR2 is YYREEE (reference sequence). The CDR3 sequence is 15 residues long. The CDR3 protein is CASSAGTSGLYEQYF. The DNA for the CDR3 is TGTGCCAGCAGCGCGGGGACTAGCGGGCTATACGAGCAGTACTTC.

The CDR3 nucleotides are TGTGCCAGTAGTATGTTGACCGGCGGGAGGCAACATGAGCAGTTCTTC. Its protein is CASSMLTGGRQHEQFF. The chain uses TRBV19 and TRBJ2-1; 8 nucleotides line up with TRBD2. CDR3 length equals 16 residues. The germline gives CDR1 LNHDA, CDR2 SQIVND (reference sequence). The junction had 12 bases not matched to a gene; V was cut back by 3 bases and J by 8 bases.